The rows below give T cell receptor beta chains drawn from one sample of a study of monozygotic twins with inflammatory bowel disease. From the 5' RACE reads, TCRdb lists one entry per CDR3 protein and no DNA. Found here are 400,000 to 500,000 distinct CDR3 sequences; the top ten clones hold more than 2%. Sample: blood. The receptor set was obtained from a human donor with ulcerative colitis or Crohn's disease, or a healthy co-twin of an affected twin (not recorded which). CDR3s include the opening cysteine and the closing phenylalanine or tryptophan.

j_gene: TRBJ1-1
v_gene: TRBV2
CDR3aa: CASSRFGGGTEAFF

j_gene: TRBJ2-4
v_gene: TRBV2
CDR3aa: CASSVELAKNIQYF

j_gene: TRBJ2-3
v_gene: TRBV5-6
CDR3aa: CASSSDPLRTDTQYF

j_gene: TRBJ1-5
v_gene: TRBV20-1
CDR3aa: CSASGGKRGNQPQHF

j_gene: TRBJ1-1
v_gene: TRBV18
CDR3aa: CASSPQLAQGVVTEAFF

j_gene: TRBJ2-1
v_gene: TRBV7-9
CDR3aa: CASSLMRLASYNEQFF

j_gene: TRBJ2-2
v_gene: TRBV12-3/TRBV12-4
CDR3aa: CASSSVGRVIGELFF

j_gene: TRBJ2-2
v_gene: TRBV10-2
CDR3aa: CASSVPGLLPGELFF

j_gene: TRBJ2-3
v_gene: TRBV28
CDR3aa: CASSLPGRGHGTDTQYF

j_gene: TRBJ2-1
v_gene: TRBV9
CDR3aa: CASSVAGRGQYNEQFF

j_gene: TRBJ2-5
v_gene: TRBV7-2
CDR3aa: CASSLEGPRKTQYF

j_gene: TRBJ1-3
v_gene: TRBV20-1
CDR3aa: CSAADRRRSGNTIYF

j_gene: TRBJ1-5
v_gene: TRBV12-3/TRBV12-4
CDR3aa: CASSPRQELQPQHF